Detailed here is one T cell receptor (beta chain). Its target is not known. V gave up 5 bases and J gave up 4 bases; unmatched junction bases: 9. The CDR3 loop spans 16 amino acids. TCR beta libraries were prepared from cDNA with unique molecular identifiers. Via MiXCR, TCRdb re-called the PCR reads, giving one row per CDR3 protein. The repertoire holds hundreds of thousands of distinct CDR3 sequences, with roughly three fifths as singletons. This record comes from a study of post-analysis software for immune sequencing data. Whole-study results and caveats: Among a handful of TRBV segments more frequent in patients than controls were TRBV5-6, TRBV5-1 and TRBV20-1. F measure grouped same-batch samples tightly together.

This clonotype was obtained from a girl between 2 and 10 years old with multiple sclerosis. J is TRBJ2-5 and V is TRBV12-3 or TRBV12-4, with 11 bases lining up with TRBD1. Sequencing used blood. As DNA, the CDR3 is TGTGCCAGCAGTACCCATGAAGGGACAGGGGGAGAGACCCAGTACTTC. Its translation: CASSTHEGTGGETQYF.